The entry below describes one TCR beta chain. Antigen: not known. The data were obtained in a study of T cells in pancreatic ductal adenocarcinoma. Findings of the study overall: Compared with tumor, blood showed more total productive templates and approximately 8-fold more clonotypes. Results skew toward the minority of patients with early-stage disease. Blood clonality (roughly 0.067) did not differ significantly from tumor (approximately 0.1). Tumors hold more CD45RO+ effector T cells, which may bias toward lower diversity.

This table comes from immunoSEQ multiplex PCR, and its TCRdb copy is limited to in-frame clones, with some not included. The sample lists around 100,000 clones, roughly 96% seen once, with around 3.2% in the top ten. J was trimmed by 7 bases and V by 4 bases; bases with no gene match: 6. CDR1 GTSNPN and CDR2 SVGIG come from the germline V gene (reference sequence). The CDR3 loop spans 14 amino acids. The selected patients with pancreatic ductal adenocarcinoma had surgery but no neoadjuvant therapy. The sequenced material came from PBMCs. V gene TRBV30 combines with J gene TRBJ2-2; TRBD2 matches at 10 bases. This clonotype was sampled from a human donor with pancreatic ductal adenocarcinoma. CDR3 region: CAWKLAGVNGELFF. As DNA, the CDR3 is TGTGCCTGGAAGCTAGCGGGAGTCAACGGGGAGCTGTTTTTT.